This is a list of T cell receptor beta chains from one sample in a study of a mutant IDH1 vaccine in newly diagnosed glioma. Profiling relied on immunoSEQ multiplex PCR, and the TCRdb table lists in-frame clones only, not all of them. The table lists some 23,000 clones, around 82% of them singletons, with around 8.2% in the top ten. For these TCRs, the target antigens are not known. The sequenced sample was PBMCs, obtained from a glioma patient whose treatment included an IDH1 peptide vaccine. The receptors shown here come from a woman between 18 and 29 years old with glioma. The CDR3 runs from the conserved cysteine through the conserved F or W. Fields, in order: CDR3 DNA, CDR3 protein, clone size, D gene, V gene, J gene. A D gene is named only where the DNA matches it firmly. Expanded clones get a size class; other rows say once, few or many, or leave the size out.

cdr3_nt: TGCAGCGTCCAAGGGGGGAATAATTCACCCCTCCACTTT
cdr3_aa: CSVQGGNNSPLHF
clone_size: -
d_call: -
v_call: TRBV29-1
j_call: TRBJ1-6

cdr3_nt: TGTGCCAGCAGCCCTTGGAGGTCGGAATCGAACACCATATATTTT
cdr3_aa: CASSPWRSESNTIYF
clone_size: -
d_call: -
v_call: TRBV5-8
j_call: TRBJ1-3

cdr3_nt: TGTGCCAGCAGCAGCGGGGTAGGAACAGATACGCAGTATTTT
cdr3_aa: CASSSGVGTDTQYF
clone_size: once
d_call: TRBD2
v_call: TRBV6-4
j_call: TRBJ2-3

cdr3_nt: TGTGCCAGCAGCTCCCTAACATTAACTAGCGGGGGGTACAATGAGCAGTTCTTC
cdr3_aa: CASSSLTLTSGGYNEQFF
clone_size: -
d_call: TRBD2
v_call: TRBV7-9
j_call: TRBJ2-1

cdr3_nt: TGTGCCAGTCGGATACTATACGGCACCGGGGAGCTGTTTTTT
cdr3_aa: CASRILYGTGELFF
clone_size: -
d_call: -
v_call: TRBV6-5
j_call: TRBJ2-2

cdr3_nt: TGTGCCAGTTCTGGCCCCGGGGAGCTGTTTTTT
cdr3_aa: CASSGPGELFF
clone_size: -
d_call: -
v_call: TRBV2
j_call: TRBJ2-2

cdr3_nt: TGTGCCAGCAGCCCAGGGGTTATCAATCAGCCCCAGCATTTT
cdr3_aa: CASSPGVINQPQHF
clone_size: -
d_call: -
v_call: TRBV9
j_call: TRBJ1-5

cdr3_nt: TGTGCCAGCCTCTTCGGGGGCTATGGCTACACCTTC
cdr3_aa: CASLFGGYGYTF
clone_size: -
d_call: -
v_call: TRBV6-1
j_call: TRBJ1-2

cdr3_nt: TGCAGCGTTCTTGGTGAGGGTCCCTACGAGCAGTACTTC
cdr3_aa: CSVLGEGPYEQYF
clone_size: -
d_call: -
v_call: TRBV29-1
j_call: TRBJ2-7

cdr3_nt: TGTGCCAGCAGCTACTCCGGGACAGACTACGAGCAGTACTTC
cdr3_aa: CASSYSGTDYEQYF
clone_size: -
d_call: TRBD1
v_call: TRBV7-6
j_call: TRBJ2-7

cdr3_nt: TGTGCCAGCAAAAGAACAGGGGACTCTGGAAACACCATATATTTT
cdr3_aa: CASKRTGDSGNTIYF
clone_size: -
d_call: TRBD1
v_call: TRBV27
j_call: TRBJ1-3

cdr3_nt: TGTGCCAGCACCATCTATCAGGGAGCCTATGGCTACACCTTC
cdr3_aa: CASTIYQGAYGYTF
clone_size: -
d_call: -
v_call: TRBV28
j_call: TRBJ1-2

cdr3_nt: TGCGCCAGCAGAGGCTCCTTCTCGGGCACAGATACGCAGTATTTT
cdr3_aa: CASRGSFSGTDTQYF
clone_size: -
d_call: -
v_call: TRBV5-1
j_call: TRBJ2-3

cdr3_nt: TGTGCCAGCAGTCGACAGGGCGCGGGTTCACCCCTCCACTTT
cdr3_aa: CASSRQGAGSPLHF
clone_size: -
d_call: TRBD1
v_call: TRBV14
j_call: TRBJ1-6

cdr3_nt: TGTGCCAGCAGCTTATCGGGGGCCCTCGTCTCTGGAAACACCATATATTTT
cdr3_aa: CASSLSGALVSGNTIYF
clone_size: -
d_call: -
v_call: TRBV11-2
j_call: TRBJ1-3

cdr3_nt: TGTGCCAGCAGCCAATCCAGGGGTAGGGAGACCCAGTACTTC
cdr3_aa: CASSQSRGRETQYF
clone_size: -
d_call: -
v_call: TRBV4-2
j_call: TRBJ2-5

cdr3_nt: TGTGCCAGCAGTGAAGATGGAGCTATCCTCACAGATACGCAGTATTTT
cdr3_aa: CASSEDGAILTDTQYF
clone_size: -
d_call: -
v_call: TRBV2
j_call: TRBJ2-3

cdr3_nt: TGTGCCAGCAGCTTAGGCCCTACCGAGCAGTACTTC
cdr3_aa: CASSLGPTEQYF
clone_size: once
d_call: -
v_call: TRBV7-2
j_call: TRBJ2-7

cdr3_nt: TGTGCCAGCAGTCCGCCCGGGACAGGGGGTTGGTATAGCAATCAGCCCCAGCATTTT
cdr3_aa: CASSPPGTGGWYSNQPQHF
clone_size: -
d_call: TRBD1
v_call: TRBV27
j_call: TRBJ1-5

cdr3_nt: TGTGCCAGCAGCCCTCGACAGGGGAGGGATCATGGCTACACCTTC
cdr3_aa: CASSPRQGRDHGYTF
clone_size: -
d_call: TRBD1
v_call: TRBV9
j_call: TRBJ1-2

cdr3_nt: TGTGCCAGCAGGACCGGGGGTGTATACTCTGGAAACACCATATATTTT
cdr3_aa: CASRTGGVYSGNTIYF
clone_size: -
d_call: -
v_call: TRBV6-6
j_call: TRBJ1-3

cdr3_nt: TGTGCCAGCAGTTGGTTCGGGGAGCTGTTTTTT
cdr3_aa: CASSWFGELFF
clone_size: -
d_call: -
v_call: TRBV6-5
j_call: TRBJ2-2

cdr3_nt: TGTGCCAGCAGGCGACTGGCCACGGCGACAGATACGCAGTATTTT
cdr3_aa: CASRRLATATDTQYF
clone_size: -
d_call: -
v_call: TRBV5-5
j_call: TRBJ2-3

cdr3_nt: TGTGCCACCAGCAGAACGGGCGGAGAGCCCCAGCATTTT
cdr3_aa: CATSRTGGEPQHF
clone_size: once
d_call: -
v_call: TRBV15
j_call: TRBJ1-5

cdr3_nt: TGTGCCAGCAGATGGACAGGGGGAATCACTGAAGCTTTCTTT
cdr3_aa: CASRWTGGITEAFF
clone_size: -
d_call: TRBD1
v_call: TRBV6-1
j_call: TRBJ1-1

cdr3_nt: TGTGCCAGCAGTTTACTTCCCGGTGGCAATCAGCCCCAGCATTTT
cdr3_aa: CASSLLPGGNQPQHF
clone_size: -
d_call: -
v_call: TRBV27
j_call: TRBJ1-5

cdr3_nt: TGTGCCACCAGCGGTATAGAAGCCACCCCATACAGCGCCGGGACAGGTGGCGGCTACACCTTC
cdr3_aa: CATSGIEATPYSAGTGGGYTF
clone_size: -
d_call: TRBD1
v_call: TRBV15
j_call: TRBJ1-2

cdr3_nt: TGCGCCAGCAGCGAAAGCTCTGGAAACACCATATATTTT
cdr3_aa: CASSESSGNTIYF
clone_size: -
d_call: -
v_call: TRBV10-1
j_call: TRBJ1-3

cdr3_nt: TGTGCCAGCAGCCAAGATATTCGGCAGGGAGGGTCGTTCACCGGGGAGCTGTTTTTT
cdr3_aa: CASSQDIRQGGSFTGELFF
clone_size: -
d_call: TRBD2
v_call: TRBV14
j_call: TRBJ2-2

cdr3_nt: TGTGCCAGCAGTGACTCAGCAGGGACCTCGGAGACCCAGTACTTC
cdr3_aa: CASSDSAGTSETQYF
clone_size: -
d_call: -
v_call: TRBV6-4
j_call: TRBJ2-5

cdr3_nt: TGTGCCATCTGGGGGGGAAACACTGAAGCTTTCTTT
cdr3_aa: CAIWGGNTEAFF
clone_size: -
d_call: -
v_call: TRBV28
j_call: TRBJ1-1

cdr3_nt: TGTGCCAGCAGTCTGGAGGGAAGGGGGACTGAAGCTTTCTTT
cdr3_aa: CASSLEGRGTEAFF
clone_size: -
d_call: -
v_call: TRBV27
j_call: TRBJ1-1

cdr3_nt: TGTGCCAGCAGTTACTCCGGATTTGGAGTGACTGAAGCTTTCTTT
cdr3_aa: CASSYSGFGVTEAFF
clone_size: -
d_call: -
v_call: TRBV6-5
j_call: TRBJ1-1

cdr3_nt: TGTGCCAGCAGCCCAGGGGACAGTTACTTTGGCTACACCTTC
cdr3_aa: CASSPGDSYFGYTF
clone_size: once
d_call: TRBD1
v_call: TRBV7-2
j_call: TRBJ1-2

cdr3_nt: TGCGCCAGCAGCCAAGACAGACTAGCGGGAGTGAACGAGTTCTTC
cdr3_aa: CASSQDRLAGVNEFF
clone_size: -
d_call: TRBD2
v_call: TRBV4-1
j_call: TRBJ2-1

cdr3_nt: TGCGCCAGCAGCTTGGAGGGGGAGCGCAATCAGCCCCAGCATTTT
cdr3_aa: CASSLEGERNQPQHF
clone_size: once
d_call: -
v_call: TRBV5-1
j_call: TRBJ1-5

cdr3_nt: TGTGCCAGTACCCAACAGGGAGCAGGGATGGGCACAGATACGCAGTATTTT
cdr3_aa: CASTQQGAGMGTDTQYF
clone_size: -
d_call: -
v_call: TRBV19
j_call: TRBJ2-3

cdr3_nt: TGTGCCAGCACCCCTGGGGCCAACGTCCTGACTTTC
cdr3_aa: CASTPGANVLTF
clone_size: -
d_call: -
v_call: TRBV6-1
j_call: TRBJ2-6

cdr3_nt: TGTGCCAGCAGTTACTCCGGGCAAGCTTTCTTT
cdr3_aa: CASSYSGQAFF
clone_size: once
d_call: -
v_call: TRBV6-5
j_call: TRBJ1-1

cdr3_nt: TGTGCTAGTGCCATCCGGGAGAACACTGAAGCTTTCTTT
cdr3_aa: CASAIRENTEAFF
clone_size: few
d_call: -
v_call: TRBV12-5
j_call: TRBJ1-1

cdr3_nt: TGTGCCAGCAGCTTAGCGGGAAAGACAGATACGCAGTATTTT
cdr3_aa: CASSLAGKTDTQYF
clone_size: -
d_call: -
v_call: TRBV13
j_call: TRBJ2-3

cdr3_nt: TGTGCCAGCAGAATACAGGGGAACACTGAAGCTTTCTTT
cdr3_aa: CASRIQGNTEAFF
clone_size: -
d_call: -
v_call: TRBV2
j_call: TRBJ1-1

cdr3_nt: TGTGCCAGCAGCTTAGATATTACAACGAGGGGGACTGAAGCTTTCTTT
cdr3_aa: CASSLDITTRGTEAFF
clone_size: -
d_call: -
v_call: TRBV11-2
j_call: TRBJ1-1

cdr3_nt: TGTGCCAGCAGCCGGGGGACAGGTGGGCGTAATGAAAAACTGTTTTTT
cdr3_aa: CASSRGTGGRNEKLFF
clone_size: -
d_call: TRBD1
v_call: TRBV5-4
j_call: TRBJ1-4

cdr3_nt: TGTGCCAGCAGCTTCAGACGACAGGGGGCGAATTCACCCCTCCACTTT
cdr3_aa: CASSFRRQGANSPLHF
clone_size: -
d_call: TRBD1
v_call: TRBV7-9
j_call: TRBJ1-6

cdr3_nt: TGTGCCAGCAGTACAGGGGGCGGCACCGGGGAGCTGTTTTTT
cdr3_aa: CASSTGGGTGELFF
clone_size: -
d_call: TRBD1
v_call: TRBV6-5
j_call: TRBJ2-2

cdr3_nt: TGTGCCAGTAGCGCGGGACAGGGGTACGGGGAGCTGTTTTTT
cdr3_aa: CASSAGQGYGELFF
clone_size: -
d_call: TRBD1
v_call: TRBV19
j_call: TRBJ2-2

cdr3_nt: TGTGCCAGCAGACGCCAGGGTGATCGTAATGGCTACACCTTC
cdr3_aa: CASRRQGDRNGYTF
clone_size: -
d_call: -
v_call: TRBV28
j_call: TRBJ1-2

cdr3_nt: TGCGCCAGCAAACCGGGGCCCCTACTGGACTTGAACACTGAAGCTTTCTTT
cdr3_aa: CASKPGPLLDLNTEAFF
clone_size: -
d_call: -
v_call: TRBV5-1
j_call: TRBJ1-1

cdr3_nt: TGTGCCAGTAGTATTCTTTTAAAGGTTTCTGGGGCCAACGTCCTGACTTTC
cdr3_aa: CASSILLKVSGANVLTF
clone_size: -
d_call: -
v_call: TRBV19
j_call: TRBJ2-6

cdr3_nt: TGTGCCAGCAGCTCCACTTTAGCTGTTGACGGATCCTACGAGCAGTACTTC
cdr3_aa: CASSSTLAVDGSYEQYF
clone_size: few
d_call: -
v_call: TRBV11-3
j_call: TRBJ2-7

cdr3_nt: TGTGCCAGCAGCCCTATTACGGGGGGCGCGGATCAGCCCCAGCATTTT
cdr3_aa: CASSPITGGADQPQHF
clone_size: -
d_call: -
v_call: TRBV27
j_call: TRBJ1-5

cdr3_nt: TGTGCCAGTAGTATCCGATCCGGGGACAGCGGTTTCTTT
cdr3_aa: CASSIRSGDSGFF
clone_size: -
d_call: TRBD1
v_call: TRBV19
j_call: TRBJ1-1

cdr3_nt: TGTGCCAGCAGTTACTCGCTGGCAGGGACGACGGGGGGCTACACCTTC
cdr3_aa: CASSYSLAGTTGGYTF
clone_size: -
d_call: -
v_call: TRBV6-5
j_call: TRBJ1-2